The clone carrying this TCR beta chain was seen ten or more times. Amplified regions were TCR beta CDR3 sequences from RNA transcripts. The HTBI primer set served for first-round RT-PCR of the TCR CDR3. TCRdb re-called the multiplex PCR reads with MiXCR, one entry per CDR3 protein. Of roughly 40,000 distinct CDR3 sequences detected, 40% to 65% appear once; the ten largest clones hold roughly 16%. A NOSPECS grade of at least 4, a Clinical Activity Score of at least 3 and duration under 3 months were recorded in ophthalmopathy patients. The sample originates from a study of T cells in Graves' hyperthyroidism and ophthalmopathy. This CDR3 has 12 amino acids. Germline CDR1 SNHLY, CDR2 FYNNEI. With 7 bases clipped from V and 0 bases from J, the junction kept 0 bases outside the gene matches.

The receptor was derived from a man aged 35-49 years with Graves' ophthalmopathy. The chain couples TRBV2 to TRBJ2-7, with 7 bases fitting TRBD1. Sequencing used blood. The CDR3 nucleotides read TGTGCCAGCACAGGGGGCTCCTACGAGCAGTACTTC. Protein product: CASTGGSYEQYF.